This TCR beta chain was identified during a study of blood T cell repertoires in COVID-19. Study summary: From the United States, Italy and Spain came samples of acute and convalescent COVID-19.

The CDR3 has 14 amino acids. V was clipped by 4 bases and J by 3 bases; unmatched bases: 5. Germline values: CDR1 LGHDT, CDR2 YNNKEL (reference sequence). Produced via immunoSEQ multiplex PCR; TCRdb's table is partial and in-frame only. The sample records 200,000 to 300,000 clones, approximately 78% being singletons. The V gene is TRBV3-1 (or the pseudogene TRBV3-2), the J gene TRBJ1-2; 7 bases line up with TRBD1. The sequenced sample consisted of peripheral blood. The sequence was collected from a woman in her sixties with active or convalescent COVID-19. The CDR3 is CASSLNRGDYGYTF. The CDR3 coding sequence is TGTGCCAGCAGCCTCAACAGGGGAGACTATGGCTACACCTTC.